A single sample is the source of the 21 T cell receptor beta chains below, sequenced in a study of prognosis after radiotherapy for stage I lung cancer. By two-round multiplex PCR, the TCR beta CDR3 was amplified from genomic DNA. Gene-specific primers for each TRBV and TRBJ gene drove first-round PCR. TCRdb reanalysed the multiplex PCR reads using MiXCR and keeps one entry per CDR3 protein. The table has around 31,000 distinct CDR3 sequences, 25% to 35% seen once. Sample: PBMCs, taken before or after stereotactic body radiation therapy (not recorded which). The receptor set was obtained from a donor older than 45 with non-small cell lung cancer.

Regarding this clonotype: One end of the junction varies from germline; a read error may be responsible. V is TRBV24-1 and J is TRBJ2-1; 8 bases are a match to TRBD2. The germline gives CDR1 KGHDR, CDR2 SFDVKD. The CDR3 spans 17 residues. The CDR3 DNA is TGTGCCACCAGTGACCAGAGCGGGGGTATGGAAGAATGGGAGCCGATCTTC. The encoded protein is CATSDQSGGMEEWEPIF.

Many counts were recorded for this clonotype. The chain is built from TRBV20-1 and TRBJ1-1, with D tentatively TRBD1 (5 bases). Germline V gene data show CDR1 as DFQATT and CDR2 as SNEGSKA (reference sequence). The V end was cut by 3 bases, the J end by 1 base, with 6 bases between. This CDR3 region has 12 residues. For the CDR3, the DNA is TGCAGTGCTAGTGGGGGGAACACTGAAGCTTTCTTT. Protein: CSASGGNTEAFF.

This clonotype has at least ten counts. The rearrangement joins TRBV19 to TRBJ2-7, with 11 bases fitting TRBD2. The germline V gene encodes CDR1 LNHDA and CDR2 SQIVND (reference sequence). The CDR3 runs to 16 residues. The trim removed 1 base at V and 1 base at J, leaving 3 bases unmatched. CDR3 bases: TGTGCCAGTAGTATAGGGCTAGCGGGAGGATCCTACGAGCAGTACTTC. The encoded protein is CASSIGLAGGSYEQYF.

Note on this clonotype: A much larger clone is a single base away; this may be a read error. The chain uses TRBV5-1 and TRBJ2-5, with 8 bases matching TRBD2. This CDR3 comprises 15 residues. Germline V CDR1 and CDR2: SGHRS, YFSETQ. The CDR3 spells CDSSPGLAGPWTQYF. DNA of the CDR3: TGCGACAGCAGCCCGGGGCTAGCGGGCCCCTGGACCCAGTACTTC.

CDR3 sequence reads: CASSSEGLAGAPKSYEQYF. As DNA, the CDR3 is TGTGCCAGCAGCTCGGAGGGACTAGCGGGAGCCCCAAAGTCCTACGAGCAGTACTTC. The chain links TRBV5-4 to TRBJ2-7; 14 bases fit TRBD2. V dropped 3 bases and J dropped 1; count of bases not matched to a gene: 12. The CDR3 covers 19 residues. Germline assignment: CDR1 SGHNT and CDR2 YYREEE (reference sequence). The full variable domain, in which reference TRBV5-4 and TRBJ2-7 provide the parts outside the CDR3, is ETGVTQSPTHLIKTRGQQVTLRCSSQSGHNTVSWYQQALGQGPQFIFQYYREEENGRGNFPPRFSGLQFPNYSSELNVNALELDDSALYLCASSSEGLAGAPKSYEQYFGPGTRLTVT.

This clonotype was seen many times. The chain carries TRBV6-1 and TRBJ2-7, with D possibly TRBD2 on 6 matching bases. The CDR3 loop spans 13 amino acids. Germline values: CDR1 MNHNS, CDR2 SASEGT. Trimming removed 6 bases at V and 0 bases at J, with 9 bases between. Here the CDR3 DNA reads TGTGCCAGCAGGGGGGGAAGCTCCTACGAGCAGTACTTC. It translates to CASRGGSSYEQYF.

The rearrangement links TRBV6-1 to TRBJ2-1; D possibly corresponds to TRBD2 (6 bases). Germline values: CDR1 MNHNS, CDR2 SASEGT. V was cut by 8 bases and J by 15 bases, with 26 bases left in between. The CDR3 totals 14 residues. The CDR3 nucleotides are TGTGCCAGCCGCGGACTATTTAGCCAACGAGCATTGTTCTTC. Residues: CASRGLFSQRALFF.

Points on this clonotype: A much larger clone differs from this one at a single base, so this may be a read error. The chain carries TRBV10-3 and TRBJ1-1; 8 nucleotides align to TRBD1. The CDR3 is 18 residues long. In germline, CDR1 is ENHRY, CDR2 SYGVKD. The chain's CDR3 is CAISAFGQGRVENTEALF. CDR3 bases: TGTGCCATCAGTGCCTTTGGACAGGGAAGGGTGGAGAACACTGAAGCTTTATTT.

This chain joins TRBV6-4 and TRBJ2-3, with 8 bases aligning to TRBD2. Trimming took 9 bases from V and 7 from J; bases not matched to a gene: 15. CDR1 MRHNA and CDR2 SNTAGT come from the germline V gene. The CDR3 spans 15 residues. CDR3: CASPGVAGNGYTQYF. The CDR3 DNA reads TGTGCCAGTCCCGGGGTAGCGGGAAACGGATATACGCAGTATTTT.

A note on this clonotype: This could be a read error, since a much larger clone is one nucleotide away. V and J are TRBV2 and TRBJ1-5; 8 bases map to TRBD1. The CDR3 is made up of 19 amino acids. V lost 4 bases and J lost 1; bases outside the gene matches: 15. Germline V gene lookup returns CDR1 SNHLY and CDR2 FYNNEI. The CDR3, as DNA: TGTGCCAGCAGTGGGACAGGGTGCTCTGGCCGTGGAAGCAATCAGCCCCAGCATTTT. The encoded protein is CASSGTGCSGRGSNQPQHF.

This clonotype came up many times. The chain carries TRBV28 and TRBJ1-2, with no clear D. V gave up 2 bases and J gave up 5 bases, with 6 bases separating them. This CDR3 has 12 residues. CDR1 and CDR2 (germline): MDHEN, SYDVKM. CDR3 DNA: TGTGCCAGCAGTTTACGCCTATATGGCTACACCTTC. Translating gives CASSLRLYGYTF.

For this clonotype: A much larger clone is a single base away; this may be a read error. The chain has TRBV20-1 and TRBJ2-1; 7 positions match TRBD1. The CDR3 covers 13 residues. Trimming at V came to 5 bases and at J to 3 bases, leaving 4 bases not matched to a gene. Germline assignment: CDR1 DFQATT and CDR2 SNEGSKA (reference sequence). The CDR3 DNA sequence: TGCAGTGCTTCGGGACAGATCTACAATGAGCAGTTCTTC. It encodes CSASGQIYNEQFF.

This clonotype was found many times. J is TRBJ2-1 and V is TRBV4-2; D is ambiguous. The V end lost 2 bases, the J end lost 10 bases, and 18 bases lay between the germline ends. CDR1 and CDR2 from the germline V gene are LGHNA and YNFKEQ. The CDR3 is 15 amino acids. CDR3 region: CASSQRAQVLWEQFF. CDR3 bases: TGTGCCAGCAGCCAACGGGCGCAGGTTCTTTGGGAGCAGTTCTTC.

This clonotype was recorded at least ten times. V is TRBV7-9 and J is TRBJ2-1; D is unclear. The CDR3 sequence is 12 residues long. With 2 bases removed from V and 7 bases from J, the gap between germline ends came to 6 bases. Germline CDR1 is SEHNR and CDR2 is FQNEAQ (reference sequence). The DNA for the CDR3 is TGTGCCAGCAGCTTAACTGGGAATGAGCAGTTCTTC. Its protein product is CASSLTGNEQFF.

This clonotype was counted many times. The chain recombines TRBV5-6 with TRBJ2-3; 9 positions agree with TRBD2. The CDR3 sequence is 15 residues long. Germline V gene sequence: CDR1 SGHDT, CDR2 YYEEEE. The trim removed 3 bases at V and 2 bases at J, leaving 4 bases unmatched. The CDR3 nucleotides read TGTGCCAGCAGCTCTAGCGGGATGAACACAGATACGCAGTATTTT. The encoded protein is CASSSSGMNTDTQYF.

This chain connects TRBV5-1 to TRBJ1-1; 8 bases agree with TRBD1. Germline lookup yields CDR1 SGHRS and CDR2 YFSETQ. The length of the CDR3 is 16 residues. The V gene end was trimmed by 5 bases and the J gene end by 3 bases; junction bases not matched to a gene: 12. The CDR3 DNA is TGCGCCAGCAGATGGGACAGGAGAAACGTCGACACTGAAGCTTTCTTT. Amino acid sequence: CASRWDRRNVDTEAFF.

This clonotype came up many times. The CDR3, as DNA: TGTGCCGGTGACAGGGCTGGGGCCAACGTCCTGACTTTC. This gives the protein CAGDRAGANVLTF. The chain joins TRBV7-9 to TRBJ2-6; 7 bases match TRBD1. The length of the CDR3 is 13 residues. The trim removed 11 bases at V and 2 bases at J, leaving 3 bases unmatched. CDR1 and CDR2 (germline): SEHNR, FQNEAQ (reference sequence).

This clonotype has a count of ten or more. The rearrangement joins TRBV20-1 to TRBJ2-7, with 7 bases that match TRBD1. Per germline, CDR1 DFQATT and CDR2 SNEGSKA (reference sequence). Trimming removed 3 bases from V and 0 bases from J; junction bases left unmatched: 5. The CDR3 has 14 amino acids. The CDR3 spells CSARRQGLSYEQYF. CDR3 in DNA: TGCAGTGCTAGGAGACAGGGTCTCTCCTACGAGCAGTACTTC.

This clonotype has more than one count but fewer than ten. This sequence is one base from a far larger clone and is likely a read error. The rearrangement joins TRBV6-5 to TRBJ2-1; 10 bases are a match to TRBD2. V was clipped by 4 bases and J by 10 bases; unmatched bases: 13. This CDR3 has 16 amino acids. CDR1 and CDR2 (germline): MNHEY, SVGAGI. CDR3 amino acids: CASSSHASGRAGEQFF. CDR3 DNA: TGTGCCAGCAGTTCACACGCGAGCGGGAGGGCAGGAGAGCAGTTCTTC.

Ten or more counts support this clonotype. The rearrangement links TRBV20-1 to TRBJ2-1, with D unclear. Germline V gene sequence: CDR1 DFQATT, CDR2 SNEGSKA (reference sequence). This CDR3 has 12 amino acids. Trimming pared 0 bases from V and 9 bases from J, leaving 9 bases between. The CDR3 nucleotides are TGCAGTGCTAGAGATTCGGGCCGTGAGCAGTTCTTC. Amino acids: CSARDSGREQFF.

At least ten counts were recorded for this clonotype. This chain uses TRBV3-1 with TRBJ2-1; D perhaps matches TRBD2 (6 bases). V was pared by 8 bases and J by 4 bases, with 15 bases between. The CDR3 length is 14 residues. Germline V gene sequence: CDR1 LGHDT, CDR2 YNNKEL (reference sequence). The CDR3: CASREEGLYNEQFF. The CDR3 nucleotides are TGTGCCAGCCGCGAGGAGGGATTGTACAATGAGCAGTTCTTC.